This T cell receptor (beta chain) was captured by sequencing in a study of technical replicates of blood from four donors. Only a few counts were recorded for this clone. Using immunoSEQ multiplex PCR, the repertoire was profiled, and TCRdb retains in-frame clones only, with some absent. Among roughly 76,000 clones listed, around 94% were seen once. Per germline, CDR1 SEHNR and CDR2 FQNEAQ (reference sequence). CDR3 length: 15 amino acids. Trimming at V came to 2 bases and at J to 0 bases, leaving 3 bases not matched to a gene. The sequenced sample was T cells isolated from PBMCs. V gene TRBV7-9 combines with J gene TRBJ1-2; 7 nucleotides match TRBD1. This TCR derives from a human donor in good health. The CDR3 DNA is TGTGCCAGCAGCTTAAACAGGGGAACTAACTATGGCTACACCTTC. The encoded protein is CASSLNRGTNYGYTF.